Listed below are T cell receptor beta chains from one sample, sequenced in a study of blood T cell repertoires in COVID-19. Clones were sequenced by immunoSEQ multiplex PCR, and TCRdb holds only the in-frame ones, with some missing. The table has some 290,000 clones, approximately 91% seen once. The sample taken for sequencing was PBMCs or T cells enriched from blood (not recorded which). All receptors derive from a woman aged 25 to 39 who had been exposed to COVID-19. Both conserved end residues are part of each CDR3. The D gene is left open where the match is weak. A clone size is listed for some rows: how often the clone was seen (once, few, many), or a class if it is expanded.

CDR3aa | CDR3nt | len | abundance | d_gene | j_gene | v_gene
CSASNQVHSNQPQHF | TGCAGTGCTAGTAACCAGGTTCATAGCAATCAGCCCCAGCATTTT | 15 | - | - | TRBJ1-5 | TRBV20-1
CASRGTDTGELFF | TGTGCCAGCAGAGGGACAGACACCGGGGAGCTGTTTTTT | 13 | - | TRBD1 | TRBJ2-2 | TRBV6-4
CASSLGVSGTQYF | TGCGCCAGCAGCTTGGGGGTCTCGGGGACCCAGTACTTC | 13 | - | - | TRBJ2-5 | TRBV5-1
CASSGSGRGSDTQYF | TGTGCCAGCAGCGGTTCGGGTAGGGGTTCAGATACGCAGTATTTT | 15 | - | - | TRBJ2-3 | TRBV13
CASSLPSGLAGGSSYEQYF | TGTGCCAGCAGCTTACCCTCCGGGCTAGCGGGGGGAAGCTCCTACGAGCAGTACTTC | 19 | - | TRBD2 | TRBJ2-7 | TRBV11-2
CASGRRGRTGRQPQHF | TGTGCTAGTGGTCGGAGGGGTAGGACAGGACGGCAGCCCCAGCATTTT | 16 | many | TRBD1 | TRBJ1-5 | TRBV12-5
CASSPIGQGHNEQFF | TGCGCCAGCAGCCCCATCGGACAGGGGCACAATGAGCAGTTCTTC | 15 | - | TRBD1 | TRBJ2-1 | TRBV4-1
CASSLGRGLEEKLFF | TGTGCCAGCAGCTTAGGCCGGGGTTTGGAAGAAAAACTGTTTTTT | 15 | - | - | TRBJ1-4 | TRBV7-2
CASSQDDRTYGNSPLHF | TGTGCCAGCAGCCAAGATGACAGGACCTACGGAAATTCACCCCTCCACTTT | 17 | - | - | TRBJ1-6 | TRBV14
CASSSAALVGGQFF | TGTGCCAGCAGTTCCGCTGCCCTCGTGGGGGGGCAGTTCTTC | 14 | - | - | TRBJ2-1 | TRBV27
CASSQDPMEGGEKLFF | TGTGCCAGCAGCCAAGATCCCATGGAGGGTGGAGAAAAACTGTTTTTT | 16 | - | - | TRBJ1-4 | TRBV4-2
CAWSASSGNTIYF | TGTGCCTGGAGCGCGAGCTCTGGAAACACCATATATTTT | 13 | - | - | TRBJ1-3 | TRBV30
CASSQGQSFYEQYF | TGTGCCAGCAGCCAGGGACAGTCCTTCTACGAGCAGTACTTC | 14 | once | TRBD1 | TRBJ2-7 | TRBV11-2
CASSYSAGRSPLHF | TGTGCCAGCAGTTACTCGGCGGGACGATCACCCCTCCACTTT | 14 | - | - | TRBJ1-6 | TRBV6-2/TRBV6-3